Below are 11 T cell receptor beta chains sequenced from a single sample in a study of T-cell reconstitution after alpha-beta-depleted transplantation in children. Library preparation (for TCRbeta) was performed with unique molecular identifiers. TCRdb called the PCR reads again in MiXCR, with one record for every CDR3 protein. The sample has around 200,000 distinct CDR3 sequences; about a tenth are singletons. Material: PBMCs from the stem cell graft donor, obtained from the stem cell graft. These receptors were collected from a human donor who donated a stem cell graft to a child with acute lymphoblastic leukemia.

Many counts were recorded for this clonotype. The chain combines TRBV12-3 or TRBV12-4 with TRBJ1-2, with 10 bases that match TRBD1. CDR3 length: 17 amino acids. With 7 bases clipped from V and 2 bases from J, the junction kept 13 bases outside the gene matches. The CDR3: CASTIDRGRLPNYGYTF. The DNA for the CDR3 is TGTGCCAGCACCATCGACAGGGGGCGACTACCCAACTATGGCTACACCTTC.

This clonotype was seen many times. This chain connects TRBV5-1 to TRBJ1-2; 9 bases fit TRBD1. The V segment lost 1 base and the J segment 8 bases; nucleotides outside the gene matches: 6. Per the germline V gene, CDR1 is SGHRS and CDR2 is YFSETQ. CDR3 size: 14 residues. Here the CDR3 DNA reads TGCGCCAGCAGCTTGTCACAGGGGGCAGGGGGCTACACCTTC. This encodes CASSLSQGAGGYTF. The full variable domain, completed using reference TRBV5-1 and TRBJ1-2, is KAGVTQTPRYLIKTRGQQVTLSCSPISGHRSVSWYQQTPGQGLQFLFEYFSETQRNKGNFPGRFSGRQFSNSRSEMNVSTLELGDSALYLCASSLSQGAGGYTFGSGTRLTVV.

This clonotype was seen ten or more times. The chain links TRBV28 to TRBJ1-1; D remains unclear. The CDR3 totals 13 residues. Germline CDR1 is MDHEN and CDR2 is SYDVKM. V lost 6 bases and J 4 bases, leaving 12 bases between the germline ends. CDR3 region: CASRFSSPTEAFF. CDR3 nucleotides: TGTGCCAGCAGATTCTCCAGTCCCACTGAAGCTTTCTTT.

The genes are TRBV5-5 and TRBJ2-5, with D tentatively TRBD2 (5 bases). CDR1 is SGHKS, CDR2 YYEKEE, per germline (reference sequence). The CDR3 has 15 residues. The V end lost 0 bases, the J end lost 4 bases, and 13 bases lay between the germline ends. The CDR3 DNA follows: TGTGCCAGCAGCTTGGGTTCGGGGATTGGAGAGACCCAGTACTTC. Translation: CASSLGSGIGETQYF.

The rearrangement uses TRBV29-1 and TRBJ1-1; no reliable D call. This CDR3 region has 12 residues. Germline values: CDR1 SQVTM, CDR2 ANQGSEA. Between the trimmed V and J ends, which lost 4 bases and 1 base, there was a span of 7 bases. For the CDR3, the DNA is TGCAGCGTTGTCGATGGGAACACTGAAGCTTTCTTT. Its translation is CSVVDGNTEAFF.

The CDR3 sequence: CASSRGWGNQPQHF. The CDR3 region has the DNA TGTGCCAGCAGTCGAGGCTGGGGCAATCAGCCCCAGCATTTT. V and J are TRBV5-6 and TRBJ1-5; unclear D gene. In germline, CDR1 is SGHDT, CDR2 YYEEEE. V was clipped by 5 bases and J by 2 bases, with 11 bases between them. The CDR3 extends over 14 amino acids.

This clonotype was observed a few times. This chain connects TRBV11-2 to TRBJ2-7; D possibly corresponds to TRBD1 (6 bases). Germline V gene sequence: CDR1 SGHAT, CDR2 FQNNGV. The CDR3 runs 13 residues. The germline V and J ends were trimmed by 3 bases and 2 bases, with 8 bases remaining between them. CDR3 sequence reads: CASSFGTPYEQYF. The CDR3 nucleotides read TGTGCCAGCAGCTTTGGGACACCCTACGAGCAGTACTTC.

This clonotype was counted many times. The rearrangement joins TRBV12-3 or TRBV12-4 to TRBJ2-3; 7 nucleotides agree with TRBD1. The trim removed 6 bases at V and 5 bases at J, leaving 14 bases unmatched. This CDR3 spans 16 amino acids. The CDR3 sequence: CASRQGGGSGQDTQYF. The CDR3 nucleotides are TGTGCCAGCAGACAAGGGGGCGGGTCCGGGCAAGATACGCAGTATTTT.

V usage is TRBV18 and J usage is TRBJ2-7; D is perhaps TRBD1 or TRBD2 (6 bases each). The V gene lost 4 bases and the J gene lost 4 bases, with 20 bases spanning the gap. CDR3 size: 16 residues. The germline V gene encodes CDR1 KGHSH and CDR2 LQKENI. CDR3 nucleotides: TGTGCCAGCTCACTGCTCGGAGACACGGGGGCGTACGAGCAGTACTTC. Amino acid sequence: CASSLLGDTGAYEQYF.

This rearrangement joins TRBV6-5 to TRBJ2-3, with D hard to call. Germline V gene lookup returns CDR1 MNHEY and CDR2 SVGAGI. The germline V and J ends were trimmed by 0 bases and 3 bases, with 13 bases remaining between them. The CDR3 runs 16 residues. CDR3 nucleotides: TGTGCCAGCAGTTACTCCGGTCCTATGGGGACAGATACGCAGTATTTT. Translating it yields CASSYSGPMGTDTQYF.

This clonotype was detected ten times or more. The V call is TRBV3-1, the J call TRBJ2-7; D is unresolved. The germline V gene encodes CDR1 LGHDT and CDR2 YNNKEL (reference sequence). This CDR3 has 14 residues. The V end was cut by 3 bases, the J end by 2 bases, with 11 bases between. DNA of the CDR3: TGTGCCAGCAGCCAGAACAGCCCCCCCTACGAGCAGTACTTC. As protein: CASSQNSPPYEQYF.